One and the same sample provided the 25 T cell receptor beta chains below, sequenced in a study of T cells in Graves' hyperthyroidism and ophthalmopathy. RNA transcripts provided the source from which TCR beta CDR3 regions were amplified. Initially, a first-round RT-PCR of the TCR CDR3 employed the HTBI primer set. TCRdb analysed the multiplex PCR reads with MiXCR anew, one entry per CDR3 protein. The sample has under 350,000 distinct CDR3 sequences, less than 30% seen once; the top ten hold approximately 25%. Sequenced material: blood. The receptors were sampled from a man aged 40-49 years with Graves' hyperthyroidism that later progressed to Graves' ophthalmopathy.

This clonotype was found many times. The chain carries TRBV19 and TRBJ2-5, with D possibly being TRBD2 (5 bases). Looked up from germline, CDR1 is LNHDA and CDR2 is SQIVND (reference sequence). V was cut by 7 bases and J by 2 bases, with 8 bases left in between. This CDR3 region has 12 residues. The CDR3 is CASNSGQETQYF. In DNA form, the CDR3 reads TGTGCCAGTAACTCGGGACAAGAGACCCAGTACTTC.

This clonotype was observed many times. V gene TRBV27 combines with J gene TRBJ2-5; D not certain. The germline V gene encodes CDR1 MNHEY and CDR2 SMNVEV (reference sequence). The CDR3 is made up of 13 amino acids. Between the trimmed V and J ends, which lost 8 bases and 1 base, there was a span of 11 bases. The CDR3 is CASGVGSQETQYF. The CDR3 DNA is TGTGCCAGCGGGGTAGGGTCCCAAGAGACCCAGTACTTC.

This clonotype appeared a single time. For the CDR3, the DNA is TGTGCCTGGAGTGTGCAAGCGGGGGTAGCGGGAGTGCCGAATGCCGGGGAGCTGTTTTTT. Amino acid sequence: CAWSVQAGVAGVPNAGELFF. The chain couples TRBV30 to TRBJ2-2; 9 nucleotides agree with TRBD2. Losses at the gene ends were 0 bases for V and 6 bases for J; bases not matched to a gene: 20. This CDR3 is 20 amino acids long. Germline values: CDR1 GTSNPN, CDR2 SVGIG (reference sequence).

In its sample, this clonotype was seen many times. The chain uses TRBV5-1 and TRBJ2-7; a weak D match, TRBD1 (6 bases). Germline assignment: CDR1 SGHRS and CDR2 YFSETQ. This CDR3 region has 14 residues. The V and J ends lost 4 bases and 7 bases respectively, with 18 bases between them. The CDR3 coding sequence is TGCGCCAGCAGCCCCCGAAGCGCAGGGGATGAGCAGTACTTC. Encoded protein: CASSPRSAGDEQYF.

The chain has TRBV15 and TRBJ2-7; 9 nucleotides align to TRBD2. V lost 0 bases and J lost 3; bases outside the gene matches: 3. Germline CDR1 and CDR2: LNHNV and YYDKDF (reference sequence). The length of the CDR3 is 15 residues. This chain's CDR3 is CATSRDLSGSYEQYF. In DNA form, the CDR3 reads TGTGCCACCAGCAGAGACCTTAGCGGGAGCTACGAGCAGTACTTC. Full variable domain (missing parts from reference TRBV15 and TRBJ2-7): DAMVIQNPRYQVTQFGKPVTLSCSQTLNHNVMYWYQQKSSQAPKLLFHYYDKDFNNEADTPDNFQSRRPNTSFCFLDIRSPGLGDTAMYLCATSRDLSGSYEQYFGPGTRLTVT.

The chain carries TRBV28 and TRBJ1-1; possible D gene TRBD1, 6 bases. Trimming removed 7 bases from V and 3 bases from J, with 21 bases in between. The germline V gene has CDR1 MDHEN and CDR2 SYDVKM. This CDR3 has 16 residues. The chain's CDR3 is CASNYPGGQIDTEAFF. The CDR3 nucleotides are TGTGCCAGCAATTATCCGGGGGGGCAGATTGACACTGAAGCTTTCTTT.

This sequence joins TRBV5-1 and TRBJ2-7; 11 positions match TRBD2. The CDR3 loop spans 15 amino acids. Germline V gene data show CDR1 as SGHRS and CDR2 as YFSETQ. The V segment lost 4 bases and the J segment 6 bases; nucleotides outside the gene matches: 9. CDR3 sequence: CASSLTSGSLGEQYF. The CDR3 DNA reads as TGCGCCAGCAGCCTCACTAGCGGGAGTCTCGGCGAGCAGTACTTC.

This clonotype was counted many times. The CDR3 loop reads CASSLAGPTGELFF. The CDR3 DNA sequence: TGCGCCAGCAGCTTGGCGGGACCCACCGGGGAGCTGTTTTTT. The gene calls are TRBV5-1 and TRBJ2-2; perhaps D is TRBD1 or TRBD2 (5 bases each). Per germline, CDR1 SGHRS and CDR2 YFSETQ. Trimming shortened V by 0 bases and J by 4 bases, and 7 bases separated the two germline ends. The CDR3 runs 14 residues.

The J gene is TRBJ2-7, the V gene TRBV28; TRBD1 is a possible D gene (5 bases). Trimming took 9 bases from V and 0 from J, leaving 12 bases between them. CDR3 length: 13 residues. CDR1 and CDR2 from the germline V gene are MDHEN and SYDVKM. CDR3 DNA sequence: TGTGCCAGTAAAAGGGGATTCTCCTACGAGCAGTACTTC. Protein product: CASKRGFSYEQYF.

The chain is built from TRBV19 and TRBJ2-7; D might be TRBD1 (6 bases). With 3 bases removed from V and 0 bases from J, the gap between germline ends came to 9 bases. The germline V gene has CDR1 LNHDA and CDR2 SQIVND (reference sequence). CDR3 size: 14 residues. The CDR3 loop reads CASSIGQFSYEQYF. In nucleotides, the CDR3 is TGTGCCAGTAGTATCGGACAGTTCTCCTACGAGCAGTACTTC. Together with reference TRBV19 and TRBJ2-7, the CDR3 gives the full variable domain: DGGITQSPKYLFRKEGQNVTLSCEQNLNHDAMYWYRQDPGQGLRLIYYSQIVNDFQKGDIAEGYSVSREKKESFPLTVTSAQKNPTAFYLCASSIGQFSYEQYFGPGTRLTVT.

This clonotype appeared many times. The rearrangement joins TRBV30 to TRBJ1-1; no clear D gene. This CDR3 spans 12 amino acids. Germline assignment: CDR1 GTSNPN and CDR2 SVGIG (reference sequence). The V and J ends lost 7 bases and 4 bases respectively, with 13 bases between them. This CDR3 is CAFCDGLTEAFF. CDR3 nucleotides: TGTGCCTTCTGCGACGGACTCACTGAAGCTTTCTTT.

The rearrangement links TRBV20-1 to TRBJ1-2; D is uncertain. Germline loops: CDR1 DFQATT, CDR2 SNEGSKA (reference sequence). The CDR3 contains 12 residues. Trimming took off 5 bases at V and 5 bases at J, with 12 bases between the two ends. CDR3 bases: TGCAGTGCTCTTCTTCCGGGGTATGGCTACACCTTC. This sequence encodes CSALLPGYGYTF.

V is TRBV7-9 and J is TRBJ1-2, with D possibly matching TRBD1 (5 bases). The V and J ends lost 1 base and 8 bases respectively, with 11 bases between them. The CDR3 extends over 13 amino acids. Germline loops: CDR1 SEHNR, CDR2 FQNEAQ (reference sequence). CDR3 coding DNA: TGTGCCAGCAGCTTAGGGGGGGAAGGCGGCTACACCTTC. Translated: CASSLGGEGGYTF.

Ten or more counts support this clonotype. V is TRBV12-3 or TRBV12-4 and J is TRBJ1-3, with D hard to call. V was cut by 8 bases and J by 0 bases, with 11 bases left in between. CDR3 length: 14 residues. Here the CDR3 DNA reads TGTGCCAGCGCCCCAACACACTCTGGAAACACCATATATTTT. It translates to CASAPTHSGNTIYF.

This clonotype was seen repeatedly, ten times or more. A much larger clone lies one base from this, so it may be a read error. This chain uses TRBV6-1 with TRBJ2-5; 7 nucleotides align to TRBD2. Germline loops: CDR1 MNHNS, CDR2 SASEGT. V shed 4 bases, J shed 5 bases, and the junction held 19 bases outside the gene matches. The CDR3 loop spans 18 amino acids. CDR3 loop: CASSGAATSLYLPETQYF. CDR3 nucleotides: TGTGCCAGCAGTGGAGCTGCGACTAGCCTATACCTCCCCGAGACCCAGTACTTC.

The V call is TRBV7-2, the J call TRBJ2-5; D may be TRBD1 (5 bases). The CDR3 is 15 amino acids. Germline CDR1 and CDR2: SGHTA and FQGNSA. The V and J ends lost 1 base and 6 bases respectively, with 15 bases between them. Written as DNA, the CDR3 is TGTGCCAGCAGCTTAGTAGTGGGGCGCGAAAAGACCCAGTACTTC. Translated, it gives CASSLVVGREKTQYF.

The chain has TRBV25-1 and TRBJ2-5; 14 nucleotides agree with TRBD2. The germline gives CDR1 MGHDK, CDR2 SYGVNS. After removal of 2 bases from V and 9 bases from J, the junction contained 17 bases not matched to a gene. CDR3 length equals 19 residues. The CDR3 reads CASSETSHSGLAGAAAQYF. DNA of the CDR3: TGTGCCAGCAGTGAAACTAGCCATTCGGGACTAGCGGGAGCTGCGGCCCAGTACTTC.

This clonotype was found many times. The chain recombines TRBV19 with TRBJ2-6; D remains unclear. Deletions cut 3 bases from V and 4 bases from J, with 19 bases between. Germline V CDR1 and CDR2: LNHDA, SQIVND (reference sequence). The CDR3 length is 18 residues. DNA of the CDR3: TGTGCCAGTAGTATTATCGGACCCGGTCTCGCCGGGGCCAACGTCCTGACTTTC. It yields the protein CASSIIGPGLAGANVLTF.

The chain couples TRBV6-1 to TRBJ1-5; no clear D. This CDR3 comprises 15 residues. Germline V CDR1 and CDR2: MNHNS, SASEGT. The germline V and J ends were trimmed by 7 bases and 0 bases, with 13 bases remaining between them. CDR3 amino acids: CASIPTRGSNQPQHF. CDR3 sequence (DNA): TGTGCCAGCATCCCAACGCGGGGTAGCAATCAGCCCCAGCATTTT.

This clonotype was counted ten times or more. V usage is TRBV3-1 and J usage is TRBJ1-6; no clear D gene. The CDR3 contains 14 residues. V lost 1 base and J lost 7, with 8 bases in between. CDR1 LGHDT and CDR2 YNNKEL come from the germline V gene (reference sequence). CDR3 in DNA: TGTGCCAGCAGCCAAGGACTACGGAATTCACCCCTCCACTTT. Its translation: CASSQGLRNSPLHF.

This clonotype was recorded at least ten times. CDR3 sequence: CASRQAAGSTGELFF. CDR3 DNA sequence: TGTGCCAGCAGGCAGGCGGCAGGGAGCACCGGGGAGCTGTTTTTT. J is TRBJ2-2 and V is TRBV6-1, with D possibly being TRBD1 or TRBD2 (5 bases each). V lost 6 bases to trimming and J lost 4 bases, with 15 bases between them. The CDR3 extends over 15 amino acids. Germline V gene data show CDR1 as MNHNS and CDR2 as SASEGT.

The rearrangement links TRBV28 to TRBJ1-2; 7 positions agree with TRBD1. This CDR3 is 14 amino acids long. Trimming took 5 bases from V and 4 from J; bases not matched to a gene: 7. The germline V gene has CDR1 MDHEN and CDR2 SYDVKM. The CDR3 loop is CASSTTGTAYGYTF. The CDR3, as DNA: TGTGCCAGCAGTACAACCGGGACAGCCTATGGCTACACCTTC.

CDR3 sequence (DNA): TGTGCCAGCAGCATAAAGACTGGGAATCAGCCCCAGCATTTT. This codes for CASSIKTGNQPQHF. This chain connects TRBV7-2 to TRBJ1-5; D is unclear. The CDR3 contains 14 residues. Trimming pared 5 bases from V and 4 bases from J, leaving 12 bases between. Germline loops: CDR1 SGHTA, CDR2 FQGNSA.

This clonotype was counted at least ten times. This rearrangement joins TRBV5-1 to TRBJ1-3, with 7 nucleotides matching TRBD1. CDR3 length equals 15 residues. The V gene's germline CDR1 is SGHRS and CDR2 YFSETQ. With 3 bases clipped from V and 0 bases from J, the junction kept 3 bases outside the gene matches. CDR3 protein: CASSSGTVSGNTIYF. The CDR3 DNA reads as TGCGCCAGCAGCTCCGGGACAGTCTCTGGAAACACCATATATTTT.

This clonotype was counted ten times or more. J is TRBJ2-7 and V is TRBV20-1; D unresolved. The length of the CDR3 is 11 residues. Germline V lookup: CDR1 DFQATT, CDR2 SNEGSKA (reference sequence). The ends were cut back, 2 bases at V and 2 bases at J, with 4 bases in the middle. The CDR3 nucleotides are TGCAGTGCTAGACTTACCTACGAGCAGTACTTC. It codes for CSARLTYEQYF.